The rows below give T cell receptor beta chains drawn from one sample of a study of blood T cell repertoires in COVID-19. The repertoire was sequenced with immunoSEQ multiplex PCR; TCRdb's copy has only in-frame clones and lacks some. The data contain around 230,000 clones, 82% of them seen just once; the ten biggest clones take up around an eighth. Sequencing was performed on peripheral blood. These receptors originate from a woman aged 55-75 years with active or convalescent COVID-19. Each CDR3 is given with its conserved first and last residue. A D gene is named only where the DNA matches it firmly. Clone size appears in some rows only: once, few, many, or a class for an expanded clone.

d_call	clone_size	v_call	j_call	cdr3_nt	cdr3_aa
.	once	TRBV7-3	TRBJ2-1	TGTGCCAGCAGCCCTGGAGAAGCAAACAATGAGCAGTTCTTC	CASSPGEANNEQFF
TRBD1	.	TRBV2	TRBJ1-4	TGTGCCAGCAGTAGGGGACAGGTGAACACTAATGAAAAACTGTTTTTT	CASSRGQVNTNEKLFF
TRBD1	once	TRBV5-4	TRBJ1-1	TGTGCCAGCAGCTTGGGGGTCGGCAGGGGGTCTGAAGCTTTCTTT	CASSLGVGRGSEAFF
.	once	TRBV5-1	TRBJ1-1	TGCGCCAGCAGCCTATCGGGAGGGTGGAACACTGAAGCTTTCTTT	CASSLSGGWNTEAFF
.	.	TRBV12-5	TRBJ2-7	TGTGCTAGTCTCCCGGAAGGGGGAGTCGAGCAGTACTTC	CASLPEGGVEQYF
TRBD2	.	TRBV11-1	TRBJ2-7	TGTGCCAGCAGCGACGGGACTAGCGGATACGAGCAGTACTTC	CASSDGTSGYEQYF
.	.	TRBV7-3	TRBJ1-3	TGTGCCAGCAGCCCCCTCTCTGGAAACACCATATATTTT	CASSPLSGNTIYF
.	.	TRBV5-5	TRBJ2-1	TGTGCCAGCAGCTTGGGCCCTAGCTCCTACAATGAGCAGTTCTTC	CASSLGPSSYNEQFF
.	.	TRBV15	TRBJ1-6	TGTGCCACCAGCAACTGGCCCCGGGGTATGGGCTCACCCCTCCACTTT	CATSNWPRGMGSPLHF
TRBD2	.	TRBV11-2	TRBJ2-5	TGTGCCAGCAGCTTAAAACCTCGTGCGCTAGCGGGGTTCCAAGAGACCCAGTACTTC	CASSLKPRALAGFQETQYF
.	.	TRBV29-1	TRBJ2-1	TGCACCGGAGTGGGGGGAACCTACAATGAGCAGTTCTTC	CTGVGGTYNEQFF
TRBD2	many	TRBV11-3	TRBJ2-1	TGTGCCAGCAGCTTAAGGGGTAGCGGGGGTAATGAGCAGTTCTTC	CASSLRGSGGNEQFF
TRBD1	.	TRBV27	TRBJ1-2	TGTGCCAGCAGTACCGGGACAGGGGGCGAGTATGGCTACACCTTC	CASSTGTGGEYGYTF
TRBD1	.	TRBV27	TRBJ1-2	TGTGCCAGCAGTTTGGGGCAGGGGGCCTCCTATGGCTACACCTTC	CASSLGQGASYGYTF
.	.	TRBV5-1	TRBJ2-7	TGCGCCAGCAGCGCGGGGGCCCAATACGAGCAGTACTTC	CASSAGAQYEQYF
.	.	TRBV5-1	TRBJ1-1	TGCGCCAGCAGTACAGTTGGGTCCGAAGCTTTCTTT	CASSTVGSEAFF
.	.	TRBV5-6	TRBJ1-2	TGTGCCAGCAGCTTGGGGGCGCATAACTATGGCTACACCTTC	CASSLGAHNYGYTF
.	.	TRBV30	TRBJ1-2	TGTGCCTGGAGTCCCGGGAACTATGGCTACACCTTC	CAWSPGNYGYTF
TRBD1	.	TRBV7-6	TRBJ1-3	TGTGCCAGCAGCCCCCGGACAGGGGCAGGAAACACCATATATTTT	CASSPRTGAGNTIYF
.	.	TRBV10-3	TRBJ2-7	TGTGCCATCAGTGAGTCGAGCAGGGGCGCCGACGAGCAGTACTTC	CAISESSRGADEQYF
TRBD1	.	TRBV9	TRBJ2-2	TGTGCCAGCAGCTCCCGGGACAGGGCCAACACCGGGGAGCTGTTTTTT	CASSSRDRANTGELFF
TRBD1	.	TRBV7-2	TRBJ1-6	TGTGCCAGCAGCTTGGGACAGGGTTATTCACCCCTCCACTTT	CASSLGQGYSPLHF
TRBD1	once	TRBV7-8	TRBJ1-5	TGTGCCAGCAGCTTAGGCACAACAGGGGGCTGGGGCAATCAGCCCCAGCATTTT	CASSLGTTGGWGNQPQHF
.	.	TRBV6-6	TRBJ1-2	TGTGCCAGCGTAAGGGGTATTATCGATGGCTACACCTTC	CASVRGIIDGYTF
.	.	TRBV6-2/TRBV6-3	TRBJ2-5	TGTGCCAGCAGTTCCTCGACAGGTTTTCAAGAGACCCAGTACTTC	CASSSSTGFQETQYF
.	.	TRBV2	TRBJ2-5	TGTGCCAGCAGTGAAGTAGAAGAGACCCAGTACTTC	CASSEVEETQYF
TRBD1	.	TRBV15	TRBJ1-6	TGTGCCACCAGCGCGAGGGACAGACTAAGCTTTTCACCCCTCCACTTT	CATSARDRLSFSPLHF
TRBD1	.	TRBV5-1	TRBJ2-3	TGCGCCAGCAGCTTGGGCGACAGGGATGGGGGCACAGATACGCAGTATTTT	CASSLGDRDGGTDTQYF
.	.	TRBV9	TRBJ2-2	TGTGCCAGCAGCGTAGGAGGTCTTCAGAGGGGGGAGCTGTTTTTT	CASSVGGLQRGELFF
.	.	TRBV5-8	TRBJ1-1	TGTGCCAGCAGCCTGGAGCTTACAGCTTTCTTT	CASSLELTAFF
.	.	TRBV19	TRBJ1-5	TGTGCCAGTAGTATAGGGAGTAAGGGGGTAAGCAATCAGCCCCAGCATTTT	CASSIGSKGVSNQPQHF
TRBD1	.	TRBV2	TRBJ2-2	TGTGCCAGCAGTGCGGGACAGGGGAACACCGGGGAGCTGTTTTTT	CASSAGQGNTGELFF
TRBD1	.	TRBV9	TRBJ2-7	TGTGCCAGCAGCGGATCCGGGACAGGAAGTCAAACCTACGAGCAGTACTTC	CASSGSGTGSQTYEQYF
.	.	TRBV19	TRBJ1-2	TGTGCCAGTAGTATCTTCCCAGGAACTAACTATGGCTACACCTTC	CASSIFPGTNYGYTF
.	.	TRBV27	TRBJ1-5	TGTGCCAGCAGTTTCTCCGGGGAACGCAATCAGCCCCAGCATTTT	CASSFSGERNQPQHF
.	.	TRBV2	TRBJ1-2	TGTGCCAGCAGTGAATCCGGAATGAGGGTCGATGGCTACACCTTC	CASSESGMRVDGYTF
.	.	TRBV5-4	TRBJ2-5	TGTGCCAGCAGCTTGCGGGGGAGAGAGACCCAGTACTTC	CASSLRGRETQYF
.	few	TRBV9	TRBJ1-1	TGTGCCAGCAGCGTAGACTGGGGCTCCGGCACTGAAGCTTTCTTT	CASSVDWGSGTEAFF
.	.	TRBV6-1	TRBJ1-6	TGTGCCAGCAGTGAAGCAACCAGGGGAAATAATTCACCCCTCCACTTT	CASSEATRGNNSPLHF
.	.	TRBV21-1	TRBJ2-1	TGTGCCAGCTTTCTTAGCGGGGGGGACACCTACAATGAGCAGTTCTTC	CASFLSGGDTYNEQFF
TRBD1	.	TRBV2	TRBJ1-2	TGTGCCAGCAGTGAGGGACAGAGACTTAACTATGGCTACACCTTC	CASSEGQRLNYGYTF
.	.	TRBV5-1	TRBJ1-1	TGCGCCAGCAGCTTGTCCGGGTCCTCAACGAACACTGAAGCTTTCTTT	CASSLSGSSTNTEAFF
TRBD1	.	TRBV11-2	TRBJ2-7	TGTGCCAGCAGACGAACTCTCCGACAGGGGATTATACACGAGCAGTACTTC	CASRRTLRQGIIHEQYF
.	.	TRBV5-1	TRBJ1-2	TGCGCCAGCAGCACGGGACTCGGGGGCTACACCTTC	CASSTGLGGYTF
TRBD1	.	TRBV4-1	TRBJ1-3	TGCGCCAGCAGCCCTCGGACAGGGCGCTCTGGAAACACCATATATTTT	CASSPRTGRSGNTIYF
.	.	TRBV19	TRBJ1-2	TGTGCCAGTATTGCCAGTCCGACTTCTTTCGACGGCTACACCTTC	CASIASPTSFDGYTF
.	.	TRBV5-6	TRBJ1-2	TGTGCCAGCAGCCAGATATCCCCGGGGGTCGGCTACACCTTC	CASSQISPGVGYTF
.	.	TRBV30	TRBJ1-4	TGTGCCTGGAGTTTTCTAGCAACTAATGAAAAACTGTTTTTT	CAWSFLATNEKLFF
TRBD1	.	TRBV7-9	TRBJ2-5	TGTGCCAGCAGCTTAGCCGGACAGGGCTTAGAGACCCAGTACTTC	CASSLAGQGLETQYF
TRBD1	.	TRBV6-5	TRBJ2-2	TGTGCCAGCAGGCCGGGACAGGGGGCAACCGGGGAGCTGTTTTTT	CASRPGQGATGELFF
.	.	TRBV12-5	TRBJ2-2	TGTGCTAGTGGTTTGACCCCGGACACCGGGGAGCTGTTTTTT	CASGLTPDTGELFF
.	.	TRBV11-2	TRBJ1-6	TGTGCCAGCAGCTTAGTACCTGGACTAAATTCACCCCTCCACTTT	CASSLVPGLNSPLHF
TRBD2	.	TRBV4-1	TRBJ2-1	TGCGCCAGCAGCCTGAGCGGGGGCGTCTACAATGAGCAGTTCTTC	CASSLSGGVYNEQFF
.	.	TRBV18	TRBJ1-2	TGTGCCAGCTCACCAATCGTACGGGACTATGGCTACACCTTC	CASSPIVRDYGYTF
TRBD1	.	TRBV11-2	TRBJ2-7	TGTGCCAGCAGCTTAGGAGACAGGGGTGGGCACGAGCAGTACTTC	CASSLGDRGGHEQYF
TRBD2	.	TRBV4-1	TRBJ2-3	TGCGCCAGCAGCCAAGACGGGAACGGGGGGGCCACAGATACGCAGTATTTT	CASSQDGNGGATDTQYF